This TCR beta chain was found in a study of STAT3 mutations in large granular lymphocyte leukemia (dated by TCRdb to the late 2010s). Regarding the study in general: Roughly half of the T-LGLL patients who were sequenced longitudinally carried canonical activating STAT3 mutations. One or more immunosuppressive therapy regimens were given to more than half of T-LGLL patients, and hematologic response was seen in around 40% of the treated patients. Each patient was sequenced at an average of about 4 time points, ranging from 2 to 8 samplings. Patients with T-cell large granular lymphocyte leukemia underwent serial deep sequencing of TCRbeta CDR3 and STAT3 to reconstruct clonal hierarchy and dynamics. A couple of patients with natural killer LGL leukemia were also sequenced longitudinally as controls within the study. Some 18 representative T-LGLL cases were selected from an initial cohort of approximately 200 LGL patients for longitudinal TCRbeta and STAT3 sequencing. Overall results and qualifications from the work: Since codominant clonotypes persisted in some patients, a small but highly pathogenic clone may have gone undetected. Because no samples were available when a clone first appeared, clonal expansion had to be inferred from samplings taken at other points. TCR clonotype switching after therapy was seen in about 35% of the 18 patients, with all newly emerging clones being STAT3 wild type. In several patients, dominant TCR clone burden exceeded STAT3 mutant burden, suggesting STAT3 mutation arose secondarily within a pre-expanded clone. At least one immunodominant TCRbeta clonotype was identified in every T-LGLL patient, and multiple immunodominant subclonotypes were identified in about half of the T-LGLL patients. Linking therapy response to changes in TCR clonal burden was complicated by variable intervals between samplings and by differing treatment regimens.

An Illumina MiSeq was used to sequence the TCRbeta libraries, yielding an average of about 40,000 productive templates per sample. Using multiplex PCR amplification, the immunoSEQ assay generated the TCRbeta CDR3 libraries. For the original study's pipeline: Following a previously defined approach, repertoire diversity was calculated, and values close to 0 point to extremely monoclonal samples. TCRdb stores this immuneACCESS table with in-frame sequences only. Part of the clones is absent; in the studies checked, under half of the shortfall reflects unresolved V genes, and no reason is known for the rest. That table gives V, J and clone size, and the DNA gave D and trimming. The sample has about 8,700 clones on record, 85% to 90% of them singletons. Together, the top ten hold approximately 88% of the sample. CDR1 and CDR2 are read off the germline V gene as MNHEY and SVGAGI. The CDR3 has 16 amino acids, counting the end cysteine and phenylalanine. Just CDR3 DNA is preserved here, 48 bases in frame from base 1. Ends trimmed: V by 0 bases, J by 6 bases; bases unmatched to a gene: 4.

Worth noting for this clone: Its antigen target is currently unknown. Within one base of it there is no much larger clone, and no base qualities were kept.

DNA was extracted from blood mononuclear cells, and the same DNA was used for both TCR and STAT3 sequencing. The chain was built from TRBV6-5 and TRBJ1-5, and 11 junctional nucleotides match TRBD1. The source is a man older than 75 with T-cell large granular lymphocyte leukemia. Some clones in this sample may be carry-over from other donors' samples. The age is the age at diagnosis. The source material was peripheral blood mononuclear cells. The bases read TGTGCCAGCAGTTACTCAGGGACAGGGGGAAGTCAGCCCCAGCATTTT. It is translated as CASSYSGTGGSQPQHF.